What follows are 21 T cell receptor beta chains derived from one specimen sequenced in a study of blood T cell repertoires in COVID-19. Generated by immunoSEQ multiplex PCR, the TCRdb table keeps only in-frame clones and is missing some. The sample records roughly 280,000 clones, roughly 90% being singletons. The sequenced material came from peripheral blood. Source of these receptors: a woman aged 25 to 39 with COVID-19, enrolled during active disease.

The CDR3: CASSPSGRGTGELFF. The CDR3 DNA reads TGTGCCAGCAGCCCTAGCGGGAGGGGGACCGGGGAGCTGTTTTTT. V usage is TRBV11-3 and J usage is TRBJ2-2, with TRBD2 matching over 12 bases. Per germline, CDR1 SGHNT and CDR2 YENEEA. The CDR3 runs to 15 residues. V gave up 5 bases and J gave up 5 bases; unmatched junction bases: 3.

The chain joins TRBV5-6 to TRBJ2-5, with 10 bases matching TRBD1. In germline, CDR1 is SGHDT, CDR2 YYEEEE. The CDR3 has 17 residues. V was pared by 0 bases and J by 0 bases, with 5 bases of the junction left unmatched. CDR3 bases: TGTGCCAGCAGCTTGGAAATAGACAGGGGGCACCAAGAGACCCAGTACTTC. It yields the protein CASSLEIDRGHQETQYF.

CDR3 nucleotide sequence: TGTGCCAGCAGTCATAGACAGGGTAATCCGGGAAATCAGCCCCAGCATTTT. Amino acid sequence: CASSHRQGNPGNQPQHF. The chain joins TRBV28 to TRBJ1-5; 7 positions agree with TRBD1. Germline CDR1 is MDHEN and CDR2 is SYDVKM. V was clipped by 5 bases and J by 4 bases; unmatched bases: 14. This CDR3 is 17 amino acids long.

This clone was counted between two and nine times. This sequence joins TRBV7-9 and TRBJ1-2; tentatively, D is TRBD1 (6 bases). The CDR3 sequence is 16 residues long. V shed 3 bases and J shed 0 bases, with 14 bases lying between them. Germline-derived CDR1 and CDR2 are SEHNR and FQNEAQ (reference sequence). The chain's CDR3 is CASSLERGGSNYGYTF. CDR3 nucleotide sequence: TGTGCCAGCAGCTTGGAGCGGGGGGGCTCTAACTATGGCTACACCTTC.

The chain combines TRBV29-1 with TRBJ2-7; weak D call: TRBD2 (6 bases). The germline gives CDR1 SQVTM, CDR2 ANQGSEA. CDR3 length: 11 amino acids. Trimming removed 6 bases from V and 3 bases from J, with 9 bases in between. CDR3 sequence (DNA): TGCAGCGTGGCGGAGGGCTACGAGCAGTACTTC. Translated: CSVAEGYEQYF.

This rearrangement joins TRBV7-9 to TRBJ2-7, with D perhaps matching TRBD2 (6 bases). CDR1 and CDR2 (germline): SEHNR, FQNEAQ (reference sequence). Trimming removed 5 bases from V and 4 bases from J, with 9 bases in between. The CDR3 consists of 12 residues. This CDR3 reads CASSEGGYEQYF. The CDR3 nucleotides read TGTGCCAGCAGCGAAGGAGGGTACGAGCAGTACTTC.

The chain couples TRBV4-3 to TRBJ2-6; D is unresolved. Germline CDR1 LGHNA, CDR2 YSLEER. V gave up 1 base and J gave up 0 bases, with 10 bases separating them. This CDR3 region has 17 residues. CDR3 loop: CASSQGPGVSGANVLTF. CDR3 bases: TGCGCCAGCAGCCAAGGGCCAGGCGTCTCTGGGGCCAACGTCCTGACTTTC.

This clone was seen a single time. This rearrangement joins TRBV6-2 or TRBV6-3 to TRBJ1-1; tentative D call: TRBD1 (6 bases). Germline CDR1 reads MNHEY; CDR2 reads SVGEGT. V was trimmed by 6 bases and J by 0 bases, leaving 14 bases between them. The CDR3 spans 15 residues. The chain's CDR3 is CASSPPGQMNTEAFF. As DNA, the CDR3 is TGTGCCAGCAGCCCCCCGGGACAAATGAACACTGAAGCTTTCTTT.

The chain joins TRBV29-1 to TRBJ2-1, with 9 bases identical to TRBD1. Germline lookup yields CDR1 SQVTM and CDR2 ANQGSEA. The CDR3 contains 15 residues. V lost 3 bases to trimming and J lost 9 bases; unmatched junction nucleotides: 12. CDR3 residues: CSVDVLDRGYTEQFF. The CDR3 coding sequence is TGCAGCGTTGACGTCCTAGACAGGGGGTATACTGAGCAGTTCTTC.

The chain combines TRBV18 with TRBJ2-2; 7 bases map to TRBD1. The trim removed 6 bases at V and 4 bases at J, leaving 8 bases unmatched. The CDR3 spans 15 residues. Germline values: CDR1 KGHSH, CDR2 LQKENI. CDR3 loop: CASSPSGTATGELFF. CDR3 coding DNA: TGTGCCAGCTCTCCTTCCGGGACAGCCACCGGGGAGCTGTTTTTT.

The V and J genes are TRBV19 and TRBJ1-2, with D perhaps matching TRBD1 (5 bases). Between the trimmed V and J ends, which lost 7 bases and 3 bases, there was a span of 12 bases. The CDR3 totals 13 residues. Per the germline V gene, CDR1 is LNHDA and CDR2 is SQIVND (reference sequence). This CDR3 reads CASIGHRDYGYTF. The CDR3 DNA sequence: TGTGCCAGTATAGGACACAGAGACTATGGCTACACCTTC.

The rearrangement joins TRBV14 to TRBJ1-1; D may be TRBD1 (5 bases). CDR1 and CDR2 from the germline V gene are SGHDN and FVKESK. The V end lost 3 bases, the J end lost 4 bases, and 12 bases lay between the germline ends. The CDR3 runs 14 residues. CDR3 sequence reads: CASSQQSGGTEAFF. CDR3 sequence (DNA): TGTGCCAGCAGCCAGCAGTCCGGGGGCACTGAAGCTTTCTTT.

The J gene is TRBJ1-2, the V gene TRBV28; D uncertain. Trimming took off 1 base at V and 7 bases at J, with 10 bases between the two ends. The germline gives CDR1 MDHEN, CDR2 SYDVKM. The CDR3 consists of 13 residues. This CDR3 reads CASSLFGGFGYTF. The CDR3 nucleotides are TGTGCCAGCAGTTTATTTGGCGGGTTTGGCTACACCTTC.

On this clone: The sample carries other DNA sequences with the same CDR3. This sequence joins TRBV5-1 and TRBJ2-2; D gene unclear. V was cut by 1 base and J by 1 base, with 5 bases left in between. The CDR3 has 14 amino acids. Germline V gene data show CDR1 as SGHRS and CDR2 as YFSETQ. CDR3 sequence (DNA): TGCGCCAGCAGCTTGATATTGAACACCGGGGAGCTGTTTTTT. Translation gives CASSLILNTGELFF.

V is TRBV6-6 and J is TRBJ2-7, with 8 bases fitting TRBD2. The ends lost 5 bases at V and 3 bases at J; junction bases unmatched: 30. This CDR3 region has 22 residues. Germline V gene sequence: CDR1 MNHNY, CDR2 SVGAGI (reference sequence). The CDR3 DNA is TGTGCCAGCAGTCGATACCTAGTTGCGCCCCGAAGAAAAAGCGGGAGAGTCTACGAGCAGTACTTC. Amino acid sequence: CASSRYLVAPRRKSGRVYEQYF.

The rearrangement joins TRBV5-5 to TRBJ1-3, with a possible D match to TRBD1 (5 bases). Germline assignment: CDR1 SGHKS and CDR2 YYEKEE (reference sequence). Trimming pared 4 bases from V and 0 bases from J, leaving 17 bases between. This CDR3 region has 17 residues. The CDR3 DNA sequence: TGTGCCAGCAGCGCCCGGGACGGAGGGGACTCTGGAAACACCATATATTTT. Protein product: CASSARDGGDSGNTIYF. Using reference TRBV5-5 and TRBJ1-3 for the parts outside the CDR3, the full variable domain is DAGVTQSPTHLIKTRGQQVTLRCSPISGHKSVSWYQQVLGQGPQFIFQYYEKEERGRGNFPDRFSARQFPNYSSELNVNALLLGDSALYLCASSARDGGDSGNTIYFGEGSWLTVV.

To note about this clone: At the DNA level, this CDR3 is encoded by other sequences in the same sample as well. The chain joins TRBV4-1 to TRBJ1-6; TRBD1 aligns across 7 bases. The CDR3 consists of 17 residues. Losses at the gene ends were 0 bases for V and 4 bases for J; bases not matched to a gene: 6. Germline CDR1 reads MGHRA; CDR2 reads YSYEKL. This CDR3 is CASSQDRDRVYNSPLHF. In DNA form, the CDR3 reads TGCGCCAGCAGCCAAGACCGCGACAGGGTTTATAATTCACCCCTCCACTTT.

CDR3 residues: CASSLGTTTYEQYF. The DNA for the CDR3 is TGCGCCAGCAGCTTGGGGACAACAACCTACGAGCAGTACTTC. The V call is TRBV5-1, the J call TRBJ2-7; tentative D call: TRBD1 (5 bases). V was pared by 0 bases and J by 2 bases, with 9 bases between. The CDR3 covers 14 residues. The V gene's germline CDR1 is SGHRS and CDR2 YFSETQ.

This clone has a handful of counts. Distinct nucleotide sequences in the sample also encode this CDR3. The chain has TRBV7-3 and TRBJ2-3; tentative D call: TRBD2 (5 bases). Looked up from germline, CDR1 is SGHTA and CDR2 is FQGTGA. This CDR3 region has 15 residues. V dropped 3 bases and J dropped 0 bases, with 10 bases sitting between them. CDR3 region: CASSLSGGSTDTQYF. For the CDR3, the DNA is TGTGCCAGCAGCTTGTCGGGCGGGAGCACAGATACGCAGTATTTT.

The chain carries TRBV7-9 and TRBJ2-3; D is possibly TRBD2 (5 bases). CDR3 size: 12 residues. CDR1 SEHNR and CDR2 FQNEAQ come from the germline V gene (reference sequence). The V end was cut by 5 bases, the J end by 3 bases, with 6 bases between. The CDR3 sequence: CASSRGTDTQYF. Here the CDR3 DNA reads TGTGCCAGCAGCCGAGGGACAGATACGCAGTATTTT.

The chain couples TRBV6-5 to TRBJ2-4; D is possibly TRBD1 (5 bases). Trimming pared 0 bases from V and 7 bases from J, leaving 10 bases between. The germline V gene has CDR1 MNHEY and CDR2 SVGAGI. CDR3 length equals 14 residues. CDR3 coding DNA: TGTGCCAGCAGTTACTCAAGGGGCTTGAACATTCAGTACTTC. This gives the protein CASSYSRGLNIQYF.